This T cell receptor (beta chain) was recovered during a study of blood T cell repertoires in COVID-19. For the study at large: The recovered donors of Cohort 3 showed two negative PCRs, clearance, or symptom resolution. The study drew acute and convalescent COVID-19 samples from the United States, Italy and Spain.

Trimming took 3 bases from V and 7 from J, leaving 10 bases between them. The V gene's germline CDR1 is LGHDT and CDR2 YNNKEL (reference sequence). This CDR3 region has 13 residues. Researchers sorted participants into cohorts using their self-reported clinical history. In the original processing: Amplified reference gene primers provided the basis for estimating nucleated cell counts. The method was immunoSEQ multiplex PCR; TCRdb's version includes in-frame clones alone and lacks a portion of them. D and trimming were read from the DNA, whereas the V and J calls and clone size are those reported in that table. The table has fewer than 250,000 clones, about 88% seen once.

V and J are TRBV3-1 (or the pseudogene TRBV3-2) and TRBJ2-1; D is undetermined. The source is a woman aged 40 to 49 in a cohort exposed to, infected with or recovered from COVID-19 (not recorded which). Sequencing input: PBMCs or T cells enriched from blood (not recorded which). DNA of the CDR3: TGTGCCAGCAGCCAGCGCAAATCGAATGAGCAGTTCTTC. This codes for CASSQRKSNEQFF.